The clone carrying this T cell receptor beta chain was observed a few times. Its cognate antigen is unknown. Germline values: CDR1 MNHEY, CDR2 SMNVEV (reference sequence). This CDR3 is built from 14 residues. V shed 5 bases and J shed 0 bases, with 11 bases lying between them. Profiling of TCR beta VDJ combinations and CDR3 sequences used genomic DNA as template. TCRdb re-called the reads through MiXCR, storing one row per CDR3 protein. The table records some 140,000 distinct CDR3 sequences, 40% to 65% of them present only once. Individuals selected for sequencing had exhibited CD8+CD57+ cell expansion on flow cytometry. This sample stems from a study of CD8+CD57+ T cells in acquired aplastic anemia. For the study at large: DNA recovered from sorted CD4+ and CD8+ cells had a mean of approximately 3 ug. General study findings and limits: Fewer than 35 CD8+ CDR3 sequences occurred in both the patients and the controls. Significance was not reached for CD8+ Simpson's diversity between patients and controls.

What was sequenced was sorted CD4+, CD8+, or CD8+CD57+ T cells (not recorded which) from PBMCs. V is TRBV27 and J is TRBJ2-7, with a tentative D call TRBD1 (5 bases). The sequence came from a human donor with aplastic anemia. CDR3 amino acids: CASSIYRSSYEQYF. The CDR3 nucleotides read TGTGCCAGCAGTATCTACAGGTCCTCCTACGAGCAGTACTTC.